The source of this T cell receptor beta chain is a study of shared clonotypes between healthy human individuals. Study outcomes and limitations: Naive subsets generally had larger estimated richness than memory subsets.

With regard to this clone: Antigen specificity is unknown.

TCRdb's table, derived via immunoSEQ multiplex PCR, lists solely in-frame clones and lacks some. The table includes about 380,000 clones, about 96% detected once. V dropped 6 bases and J dropped 4 bases, with 11 bases sitting between them. The CDR3 loop spans 13 amino acids. CDR1 is ENHRY and CDR2 is SYGVKD in the germline V gene. V usage is TRBV10-3 and J usage is TRBJ2-3; possible D gene TRBD2, 6 bases. This TCR came from a man aged 30 to 39 in good health. The sample was memory CD8+ T cells sorted from blood. Subset defined: CD45RO+ cells pooled with CCR7-negative TemRA cells. The CDR3 spells CAISLASADTQYF. In DNA form, the CDR3 reads TGTGCCATCAGCCTAGCTAGCGCAGATACGCAGTATTTT.